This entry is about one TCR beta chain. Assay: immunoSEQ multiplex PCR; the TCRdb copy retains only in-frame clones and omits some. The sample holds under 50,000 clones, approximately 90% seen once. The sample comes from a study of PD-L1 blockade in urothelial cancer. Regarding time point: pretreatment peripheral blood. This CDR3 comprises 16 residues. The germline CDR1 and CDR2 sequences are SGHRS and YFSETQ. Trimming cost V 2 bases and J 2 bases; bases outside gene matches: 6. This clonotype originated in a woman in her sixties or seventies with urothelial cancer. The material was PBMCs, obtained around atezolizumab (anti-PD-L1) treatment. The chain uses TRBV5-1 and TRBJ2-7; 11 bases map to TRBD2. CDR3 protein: CASSLLQGLAAYEQYF. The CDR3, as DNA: TGCGCCAGCAGCTTATTACAGGGACTAGCGGCCTACGAGCAGTACTTC. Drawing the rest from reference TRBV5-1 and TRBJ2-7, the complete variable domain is KAGVTQTPRYLIKTRGQQVTLSCSPISGHRSVSWYQQTPGQGLQFLFEYFSETQRNKGNFPGRFSGRQFSNSRSEMNVSTLELGDSALYLCASSLLQGLAAYEQYFGPGTRLTVT.